Shown below are 29 T cell receptor beta chains from a single sample sequenced in a study of CD8+ T cells in alopecia areata. Indicated treatment: oral pan-JAK inhibitor, 5-10 mg twice daily. Investigators isolated RNA and reverse transcribed it into cDNA to act as the sequencing template. Sequenced by immunoSEQ multiplex PCR; TCRdb stores in-frame clones only, minus some. The data hold more than 100,000 clones, with about nine tenths observed a single time. The sequencing used CD8+ T cells sorted from blood, collected at roughly week 30, from a patient treated with tofacitinib. These receptors all stem from a human donor with alopecia areata.

The chain has TRBV2 and TRBJ1-2; 7 bases map to TRBD1. The V gene's germline CDR1 is SNHLY and CDR2 FYNNEI. Trimming cost V 6 bases and J 4 bases; bases outside gene matches: 5. This CDR3 contains 13 residues. DNA for the CDR3: TGTGCCAGCAGAGACAGGGCTCCCTATGGCTACACCTTC. It specifies CASRDRAPYGYTF.

The chain couples TRBV29-1 to TRBJ2-2; a possible D gene is TRBD2 (7 bases). The germline gives CDR1 SQVTM, CDR2 ANQGSEA. V was pared by 7 bases and J by 2 bases, with 11 bases between. The CDR3 consists of 13 residues. The CDR3 here is CSAGGGNTGELFF. CDR3 DNA: TGCAGCGCGGGGGGCGGAAACACCGGGGAGCTGTTTTTT.

This chain joins TRBV7-9 and TRBJ1-5; a weak D match, TRBD1 (6 bases). V was clipped by 1 base and J by 2 bases, with 9 bases between them. The CDR3 extends over 15 amino acids. CDR1 is SEHNR, CDR2 FQNEAQ, per germline (reference sequence). The CDR3 DNA reads TGTGCCAGCAGCTTAGGTGCAGGGGGCAATCAGCCCCAGCATTTT. Amino acid sequence: CASSLGAGGNQPQHF.

The chain combines TRBV7-9 with TRBJ1-1, with D hard to call. Per the germline V gene, CDR1 is SEHNR and CDR2 is FQNEAQ (reference sequence). The V end was cut by 5 bases, the J end by 5 bases, with 21 bases between. The CDR3 is 16 amino acids. CDR3 in amino acids: CASSLSPEVLGTEAFF. CDR3 DNA: TGTGCCAGCAGCCTAAGCCCGGAGGTCTTGGGTACTGAAGCTTTCTTT.

The gene calls are TRBV7-9 and TRBJ2-1, with a tentative D call TRBD2 (6 bases). Germline assignment: CDR1 SEHNR and CDR2 FQNEAQ (reference sequence). The CDR3 contains 15 residues. Trimming removed 5 bases from V and 3 bases from J, with 14 bases in between. The CDR3 DNA follows: TGTGCCAGCAGCATGAGTAGGGACTTCTACAATGAGCAGTTCTTC. This codes for CASSMSRDFYNEQFF.

The V and J genes are TRBV27 and TRBJ2-4; TRBD2 is a possible D gene (6 bases). Trimming pared 6 bases from V and 1 base from J, leaving 13 bases between. Per the germline V gene, CDR1 is MNHEY and CDR2 is SMNVEV (reference sequence). The CDR3 is 15 residues long. The CDR3 region is CASRPAGNAKNIQYF. The DNA of the CDR3 is TGTGCCAGCAGACCCGCGGGGAACGCCAAAAACATTCAGTACTTC.

The rearrangement joins TRBV6-5 to TRBJ2-3; D possibly corresponds to TRBD2 (6 bases). Germline assignment: CDR1 MNHEY and CDR2 SVGAGI. The CDR3 has 14 residues. The V end was cut by 0 bases, the J end by 3 bases, with 7 bases between. Here the CDR3 reads CASSYSSGTDTQYF. In nucleotides, the CDR3 is TGTGCCAGCAGTTACTCCAGCGGGACAGATACGCAGTATTTT.

V gene TRBV9 combines with J gene TRBJ2-2; 8 nucleotides line up with TRBD2. The CDR3 has 16 amino acids. The J segment lost 3 bases and the V segment lost 6 bases, leaving 10 bases of the junction unmatched. Germline values: CDR1 SGDLS, CDR2 YYNGEE. Here the CDR3 reads CASTRTGTRDTGELFF. CDR3 nucleotide sequence: TGTGCCAGCACCCGGACCGGGACTAGGGACACCGGGGAGCTGTTTTTT.

The J gene is TRBJ1-2, the V gene TRBV9; D is possibly TRBD1 (5 bases). The CDR3 loop spans 14 amino acids. From germline, CDR1 is SGDLS and CDR2 YYNGEE. The V gene lost 0 bases and the J gene lost 3 bases, with 9 bases spanning the gap. CDR3 residues: CASSVGVGDYGYTF. The CDR3 DNA sequence: TGTGCCAGCAGCGTAGGGGTAGGGGACTATGGCTACACCTTC.

The genes are TRBV6-5 and TRBJ2-1; no clear D. The germline V gene has CDR1 MNHEY and CDR2 SVGAGI. Trimming stripped 2 bases from V and 5 bases from J, with 7 bases between. This CDR3 spans 13 amino acids. The CDR3 sequence is CASSYGSNNEQFF. The CDR3 DNA sequence: TGTGCCAGCAGTTACGGCAGCAACAATGAGCAGTTCTTC.

J is TRBJ2-3 and V is TRBV5-1; 10 bases are a match to TRBD2. Germline values: CDR1 SGHRS, CDR2 YFSETQ. The CDR3 runs to 18 residues. V shed 1 base and J 1 base; nucleotides not matched to a gene: 9. CDR3 region: CASSLRASGSGGTDTQYF. The CDR3 nucleotides read TGCGCCAGCAGCTTGAGGGCTAGCGGGAGCGGGGGCACAGATACGCAGTATTTT.

This chain joins TRBV29-1 and TRBJ2-2; 8 nucleotides align to TRBD2. The CDR3 runs to 16 residues. CDR1 and CDR2 (germline): SQVTM, ANQGSEA. Trimming at V came to 1 base and at J to 4 bases, leaving 8 bases not matched to a gene. The CDR3 DNA is TGCAGCGTTGAAGGAATGTCTAGCGGGTCCACCGGGGAGCTGTTTTTT. Its translation is CSVEGMSSGSTGELFF.

The chain links TRBV29-1 to TRBJ2-7; the match to TRBD2 covers 8 bases. V trimming: 5 bases; J trimming: 3 bases; junction bases outside the gene matches: 6. This CDR3 spans 13 amino acids. Germline values: CDR1 SQVTM, CDR2 ANQGSEA. The CDR3 DNA follows: TGCAGCGTTCTTAGCGGGACCCACTACGAGCAGTACTTC. Translated: CSVLSGTHYEQYF.

The chain carries TRBV4-1 and TRBJ2-3; the D gene is possibly TRBD1 (5 bases). In germline, CDR1 is MGHRA, CDR2 YSYEKL. V lost 1 base to trimming and J lost 0 bases, with 11 bases between them. The CDR3 extends over 16 amino acids. The CDR3: CASSQVVGASTDTQYF. CDR3 bases: TGCGCCAGCAGCCAAGTAGTAGGGGCCAGCACAGATACGCAGTATTTT.

The V gene is TRBV29-1, the J gene TRBJ2-7; D possibly corresponds to TRBD2 (7 bases). Germline V gene lookup returns CDR1 SQVTM and CDR2 ANQGSEA. The length of the CDR3 is 13 residues. Trimming left V 4 bases short and J 2 bases short, with 12 bases between. CDR3 in amino acids: CSVAAGATYEQYF. CDR3 in DNA: TGCAGCGTTGCGGCGGGGGCTACCTACGAGCAGTACTTC.

This chain connects TRBV6-1 to TRBJ1-2; D is ambiguous. Trimming pared 2 bases from V and 4 bases from J, leaving 11 bases between. The CDR3 is made up of 14 amino acids. Germline loops: CDR1 MNHNS, CDR2 SASEGT. The CDR3 bases are TGTGCCAGCAGTGAAAATGAGAGGGTCTATGGCTACACCTTC. Its translation is CASSENERVYGYTF.

This sequence joins TRBV11-2 and TRBJ2-1; 9 bases agree with TRBD1. Germline V gene sequence: CDR1 SGHAT, CDR2 FQNNGV. CDR3 size: 16 residues. Trimming at V came to 5 bases and at J to 7 bases, leaving 12 bases not matched to a gene. The CDR3 spells CASSQTGTGFQNEQFF. CDR3 in DNA: TGTGCCAGCAGCCAAACCGGGACAGGGTTTCAAAATGAGCAGTTCTTC.

For this clone: Distinct nucleotide sequences in the sample also encode this CDR3. The CDR3 region has the DNA TGTGCCAGCAGTTACTCAACAGGCAATGAGCAGTTCTTC. Translated, it gives CASSYSTGNEQFF. This sequence joins TRBV6-5 and TRBJ2-1; TRBD1 is a possible D gene (5 bases). The CDR3 has 13 residues. Germline CDR1 MNHEY, CDR2 SVGAGI. The germline V and J ends were trimmed by 0 bases and 6 bases, with 6 bases remaining between them.

This clone has only a few counts. V and J are TRBV19 and TRBJ2-1, with D possibly being TRBD2 (6 bases). Germline V gene lookup returns CDR1 LNHDA and CDR2 SQIVND (reference sequence). The CDR3 totals 15 residues. Trimming cost V 6 bases and J 0 bases, with 12 bases left between them. The CDR3: CASSLARSSYNEQFF. The CDR3 nucleotides are TGTGCCAGTAGCCTAGCGCGGAGCTCCTACAATGAGCAGTTCTTC.

The sample holds a few counts of this clone. The J gene is TRBJ1-3, the V gene TRBV5-6, with D possibly matching TRBD1 (6 bases). Trimming pared 4 bases from V and 0 bases from J, leaving 17 bases between. The CDR3 has 17 residues. Germline values: CDR1 SGHDT, CDR2 YYEEEE. This CDR3 is CASSDLLSGHSGNTIYF. CDR3 nucleotide sequence: TGTGCCAGCAGCGACTTGTTGTCGGGACACTCTGGAAACACCATATATTTT.

Worth noting for this clone: At one boundary the junction diverges from the germline segment, which might be a read error. The chain uses TRBV7-7 and TRBJ1-1; maybe TRBD1 (5 bases). The CDR3 consists of 13 residues. Germline-derived CDR1 and CDR2 are SSHAT and FNYEAQ (reference sequence). The DNA for the CDR3 is TGTGCTAGCAGCAGGGAGTGGAACACTGAAGCTTTCTTT. Residues: CASSREWNTEAFF.

This rearrangement joins TRBV27 to TRBJ2-7; tentative D call: TRBD2 (7 bases). The CDR3 contains 16 residues. V was cut by 0 bases and J by 5 bases, with 17 bases left in between. Germline CDR1 and CDR2: MNHEY and SMNVEV (reference sequence). The CDR3 DNA reads TGTGCCAGCAGTTTATCAGCGGGACAAAGATTGGACGAGCAGTACTTC. It yields the protein CASSLSAGQRLDEQYF.

This clone was detected once. The rearrangement uses TRBV5-1 and TRBJ2-7, with TRBD1 identical over 9 bases. Germline V gene lookup returns CDR1 SGHRS and CDR2 YFSETQ. V was clipped by 6 bases and J by 2 bases; unmatched bases: 6. The CDR3 covers 14 residues. The CDR3 reads CASTGQGTPYEQYF. The CDR3 DNA reads as TGCGCCAGCACGGGACAGGGTACCCCCTACGAGCAGTACTTC.

The chain has TRBV2 and TRBJ2-1; TRBD2 agrees at 13 bases. The CDR3 length is 14 residues. Germline CDR1 and CDR2: SNHLY and FYNNEI. CDR3 in amino acids: CASGLAGVSYEQFF. The CDR3 coding sequence is TGTGCTTCAGGACTAGCGGGAGTATCCTATGAGCAGTTCTTC.

V usage is TRBV12-5 and J usage is TRBJ2-7; 10 bases align to TRBD1. CDR3 length equals 17 residues. Germline CDR1 LGHNT, CDR2 FRNRAP. Losses at the gene ends were 2 bases for V and 1 base for J; bases not matched to a gene: 8. The CDR3 sequence: CASGLLSGQGISYEQYF. CDR3 coding DNA: TGTGCTAGTGGTTTGCTATCGGGACAGGGGATTTCCTACGAGCAGTACTTC.

Notes on this clone: Additional DNA sequences in this sample encode the identical CDR3. The J gene is TRBJ2-3, the V gene TRBV5-4; D not resolved. This CDR3 is 12 amino acids long. Looked up from germline, CDR1 is SGHNT and CDR2 is YYREEE (reference sequence). The V and J ends lost 1 base and 0 bases respectively, with 0 bases between them. The CDR3 here is CASSLSTDTQYF. The CDR3 nucleotides are TGTGCCAGCAGCTTGAGCACAGATACGCAGTATTTT.

The rearrangement uses TRBV2 and TRBJ2-7; 10 positions agree with TRBD2. The CDR3 is 15 amino acids. The V and J ends lost 6 bases and 2 bases, in that order; junction bases with no gene match: 7. The germline CDR1 and CDR2 sequences are SNHLY and FYNNEI. CDR3 sequence (DNA): TGTGCCAGCAGGGGGGGACTAGCGCATACCTACGAGCAGTACTTC. Encoded protein: CASRGGLAHTYEQYF.

The CDR3 sequence is CASSPDSYEQYF. The CDR3 DNA is TGCGCCAGCAGCCCCGACTCCTACGAGCAGTACTTC. The chain is built from TRBV5-1 and TRBJ2-7; D is unresolved. Germline V lookup: CDR1 SGHRS, CDR2 YFSETQ. The ends were cut back, 4 bases at V and 0 bases at J, with 5 bases in the middle. The CDR3 spans 12 residues.

The V call is TRBV7-6, the J call TRBJ2-1, with 7 positions matching TRBD2. With V trimmed by 8 bases and J by 8 bases, 15 bases remained unmatched. This CDR3 region has 15 residues. Germline V lookup: CDR1 SGHVS, CDR2 FNYEAQ. The CDR3 coding sequence is TGTGCCAGCGGCAAAGCTAGCGGAGCCTTGGATGAGCAGTTCTTC. It is translated as CASGKASGALDEQFF. Supplemented by reference TRBV7-6 and TRBJ2-1, the full variable domain reads GAGVSQSPRYKVTKRGQDVALRCDPISGHVSLYWYRQALGQGPEFLTYFNYEAQQDKSGLPNDRFSAERPEGSISTLTIQRTEQRDSAMYRCASGKASGALDEQFFGPGTRLTVL.